The 30 T cell receptor beta chains reported below all come from one sample, sequenced in a study of tumor-infiltrating lymphocytes in primary liver carcinoma. The tissue used was unsorted bulk material of roughly 17-34 mg. RNA and DNA were co-extracted from it with the AllPrep DNA/RNA mini kit. Researchers generated TCR beta cDNA from 500 ng of total RNA, relying on a constant-region primer. TCR beta libraries came from three nested multiplex PCR rounds using slightly modified ARM-PCR. PCR rounds one and two used TRBV1-TRBV30 forward primers with a C-beta reverse primer for approximately 11 cycles each. TCRdb processed the multiplex PCR reads anew with MiXCR; each CDR3 protein has one entry. In the table there are 100,000 to 150,000 distinct CDR3 sequences, 50% to 80% of which are singletons. The sequencing sample was made of liver tumor tissue from sampling region 3. The subset is: tumor region T3, left-lateral pole. The receptors shown here come from a woman aged 55-70 years with primary liver carcinoma and hepatitis B virus infection.

Points on this clonotype: A read error is likely, as this CDR3 ends without the conserved phenylalanine or tryptophan. The chain links TRBV4-2 to TRBJ2-2; TRBD1 agrees at 7 bases. This CDR3 has 18 amino acids. V trimming: 2 bases; J trimming: 0 bases; junction bases outside the gene matches: 9. Germline lookup yields CDR1 LGHNA and CDR2 YNFKEQ. As DNA, the CDR3 is TGTGCCAGCAGCCAATTCCCAGACAGGGCGCCGAACACCGGGGAGCTGTTTTCT. This codes for CASSQFPDRAPNTGELFS.

In regard to this clonotype: A junction boundary mismatches the germline segment, possibly from a read error. The V gene is TRBV5-1, the J gene TRBJ1-4; 8 bases line up with TRBD1. Per the germline V gene, CDR1 is SGHRS and CDR2 is YFSETQ. This CDR3 is 15 amino acids long. CDR3 loop: CASGLEQGGGEKLFF. In nucleotides, the CDR3 is TGCGCCAGCGGCTTGGAACAGGGGGGAGGTGAAAAACTGTTTTTT.

This clonotype came up a few times. A much larger clone sits a single nucleotide away, making a read error possible. The chain has TRBV12-3 or TRBV12-4 and TRBJ2-3; D remains unclear. V lost 10 bases, J lost 0 bases, and 14 bases lay in between. This CDR3 has 14 amino acids. CDR3 sequence: CANSPGGSTDTQYF. CDR3 DNA sequence: TGTGCCAACAGCCCCGGTGGTAGCACAGATACGCAGTATTTT.

The J gene is TRBJ2-5, the V gene TRBV6-2 or TRBV6-3, with 9 bases identical to TRBD1. Germline V lookup: CDR1 MNHEY, CDR2 SVGEGT. The CDR3 totals 16 residues. V lost 7 bases and J lost 8; bases outside the gene matches: 17. The CDR3 sequence: CASNSRWTGEFGTQYF. The CDR3 DNA reads TGTGCCAGCAATTCGAGGTGGACAGGGGAATTCGGTACCCAGTACTTC.

In the case of this clonotype: With a much larger clone just one base away, this may be a read error. V is TRBV12-3 or TRBV12-4 and J is TRBJ2-5, with D unresolved. This CDR3 region has 15 residues. The CDR3 region has the DNA TGTGCCAACAGTTTGTTTTATGGCGTCCAAGAGACCCAGTACTTC. Residues: CANSLFYGVQETQYF.

For this clonotype: In this CDR3 the conserved last residue, phenylalanine or tryptophan, is missing, so a read error is likely. The chain has TRBV29-1 and TRBJ2-3; 8 bases agree with TRBD2. V shed 6 bases and J 8 bases; nucleotides not matched to a gene: 19. There are 16 residues in the CDR3. Germline CDR1 is SQVTM and CDR2 is ANQGSEA. CDR3 region: CSVQGSAAGGGSTQYL. The CDR3 coding sequence is TGCAGCGTCCAAGGATCCGCGGCGGGAGGTGGCAGTACGCAGTATCTT.

The sample holds a few counts of this clonotype. Since a much larger clone is just one base distant, this may be a read error. J is TRBJ2-3 and V is TRBV4-2, with D possibly matching TRBD1 (5 bases). CDR3 length: 16 amino acids. The germline CDR1 and CDR2 sequences are LGHNA and YNFKEQ. The germline V and J ends were trimmed by 0 bases and 4 bases, with 14 bases remaining between them. The CDR3 here is CASSQDDQGRSDTQYF. CDR3 DNA sequence: TGTGCCAGCAGCCAAGATGACCAGGGTCGGTCAGATACGCAGTATTTT.

At least ten counts were recorded for this clonotype. This chain uses TRBV28 with TRBJ1-2, with unresolved D. CDR1 and CDR2 from the germline V gene are MDHEN and SYDVKM. The CDR3 has 13 residues. Trimming removed 7 bases at V and 0 bases at J, with 9 bases between. Here the CDR3 reads CASTSDSNYGYTF. The CDR3 region has the DNA TGTGCCAGCACCTCCGACTCTAACTATGGCTACACCTTC.

A word on this clonotype: Germline and junction disagree at one end, which may indicate a read error. J is TRBJ2-3 and V is TRBV11-2, with 7 bases identical to TRBD2. The V gene's germline CDR1 is SGHAT and CDR2 FQNNGV. The CDR3 has 15 amino acids. The CDR3 here is CASSPGLAGLDTEYF. CDR3 nucleotides: TGTGCCAGCAGCCCTGGATTAGCGGGCCTAGATACGGAGTATTTT.

The V call is TRBV11-2, the J call TRBJ1-2, with TRBD1 matching 7 bases. The CDR3 extends over 16 amino acids. The V gene's germline CDR1 is SGHAT and CDR2 FQNNGV. Unmatched junction bases numbered 13, after V lost 5 bases and J lost 4 bases. In DNA form, the CDR3 reads TGTGCCAGCAGCCGAACAGAGCCAGGGGGGATCTATGGCTACACCTTC. Protein product: CASSRTEPGGIYGYTF.

V is TRBV20-1 and J is TRBJ2-4; D remains unclear. CDR3 size: 16 residues. From germline, CDR1 is DFQATT and CDR2 SNEGSKA (reference sequence). The V and J ends lost 6 bases and 1 base respectively, with 19 bases between them. DNA of the CDR3: TGCAGTGCCCCCGACAAATTCTCCGTGGCCAAAAACATTCAGTACTTC. Encoded protein: CSAPDKFSVAKNIQYF.

This clonotype appeared a single time. The junction departs from the called germline gene at one end, perhaps through a read error. The chain links TRBV11-2 to TRBJ2-5; TRBD1 agrees at 9 bases. The J call may be incorrect, as the DNA end agrees better with TRBJ2-1. CDR3 size: 14 residues. The V gene's germline CDR1 is SGHAT and CDR2 FQNNGV. The CDR3 reads CASSYNRGPYEQFF. The CDR3 nucleotides are TGTGCCAGCAGCTACAACAGGGGGCCCTATGAACAGTTCTTC.

The CDR3 nucleotides read TGTGCCAGCAACCTACCACATAGGACATGGGGCCAGTCCCAGCATTTT. Encoded protein: CASNLPHRTWGQSQHF. The genes are TRBV11-1 and TRBJ1-5; a possible D gene is TRBD1 (5 bases). The CDR3 length is 16 residues. Looked up from germline, CDR1 is SGHAT and CDR2 is FQDESV (reference sequence). V was trimmed by 7 bases and J by 11 bases, leaving 27 bases between them.

Concerning this clonotype itself: Compared with germline, one end of the junction differs, possibly owing to a read error. This rearrangement joins TRBV11-2 to TRBJ2-1; possible D gene TRBD2, 6 bases. The CDR3 is 14 amino acids. Germline V gene sequence: CDR1 SGHAT, CDR2 FQNNGV. The CDR3 DNA reads as TGCGCCAGCAGCTTAGTTAGGGACTTCCTTGGCCAGTTCTTC. Encoded protein: CASSLVRDFLGQFF.

The CDR3 coding sequence is TGTGCCAGCAGCCGCAGGGGGCTCAATCAGCCCCAGCATTTT. Protein product: CASSRRGLNQPQHF. This chain uses TRBV28 with TRBJ1-5; TRBD1 aligns across 8 bases. This CDR3 contains 14 residues. J lost 3 bases, V lost 6 bases, and 4 bases had no gene match. Germline V gives CDR1 MDHEN, CDR2 SYDVKM.

A word on this clonotype: A single base separates this from a much larger clone, so it may be a read error. Here the CDR3 reads CASSLVNRARTEAFF. The CDR3, as DNA: TGTGCCAGCAGCTTGGTAAACAGGGCTCGGACTGAAGCTTTCTTT. This sequence joins TRBV5-6 and TRBJ1-1; D possibly corresponds to TRBD1 (6 bases). The V and J ends lost 0 bases and 5 bases respectively, with 14 bases between them. The CDR3 has 15 residues. CDR1 and CDR2 from the germline V gene are SGHDT and YYEEEE.

In the case of this clonotype: A much larger clone differs from this one at a single base, so this may be a read error. J is TRBJ1-4 and V is TRBV5-6; D is ambiguous. This CDR3 is 16 amino acids long. The germline CDR1 and CDR2 sequences are SGHDT and YYEEEE. V was trimmed by 1 base and J by 0 bases, leaving 10 bases between them. Here the CDR3 DNA reads TGTGCCAGCAGCTTGCTAAGGGATGCAACTAATGAAAAACTGTTTTTT. Its protein product is CASSLLRDATNEKLFF.

This clonotype was recorded many times. The chain carries TRBV28 and TRBJ1-4, with TRBD1 identical over 10 bases. CDR1 and CDR2 from the germline V gene are MDHEN and SYDVKM. CDR3 length equals 17 residues. The J segment lost 0 bases and the V segment lost 1 base, leaving 2 bases of the junction unmatched. This CDR3 reads CASSLSGTGATNEKLFF. The CDR3 DNA sequence: TGTGCCAGCAGTTTATCCGGGACAGGGGCAACTAATGAAAAACTGTTTTTT.

Of note for this clonotype: This clone may be a read error of a much larger clone one base away. The rearrangement uses TRBV10-2 and TRBJ1-2; 7 positions agree with TRBD1. This CDR3 has 13 amino acids. The junction had 6 bases not matched to a gene; V was cut back by 7 bases and J by 4 bases. From germline, CDR1 is WSHSY and CDR2 SAAADI. CDR3 region: CASNTTGFYGYTF. CDR3 nucleotides: TGCGCCAGCAACACGACAGGGTTCTATGGCTACACCTTC.

Notes on this clonotype: One end of the junction fails to match germline, which may point to a read error. V gene TRBV6-1 combines with J gene TRBJ1-5; D uncertain. Germline V gene lookup returns CDR1 MNHNS and CDR2 SASEGT. This CDR3 spans 15 amino acids. The CDR3 DNA sequence: TGTGCCAGTAGTGAAGTGCCTGGGGACAATCAGCCCCAGCATTTT. Translation: CASSEVPGDNQPQHF.

On this clonotype itself: Possible read error: a much larger clone is one base away. Lacking the conserved final phenylalanine or tryptophan, this CDR3 likely reflects a read error. V is TRBV5-4 and J is TRBJ1-2; no clear D gene. Trimming removed 4 bases at V and 6 bases at J, with 7 bases between. The CDR3 has 11 residues. Germline V lookup: CDR1 SGHNT, CDR2 YYREEE (reference sequence). The CDR3: CASSPGDGYTL. CDR3 nucleotides: TGTGCCAGCAGCCCCGGGGATGGCTACACCTTA.

This clonotype was detected once. A junction end diverges from the germline sequence, so it may reflect a read error. This rearrangement joins TRBV28 to TRBJ2-5, with D tentatively TRBD1 (5 bases). The germline V gene has CDR1 MDHEN and CDR2 SYDVKM. There are 13 residues in the CDR3. The CDR3 protein is CASSRTWLETQHF. In nucleotides, the CDR3 is TGTGCCAGCAGTCGGACATGGCTGGAGACCCAGCACTTC.

As concerns this clonotype: Possible read error: a much larger clone is one base away. J is TRBJ2-6 and V is TRBV12-3 or TRBV12-4, with a weak D call TRBD2 (6 bases). V gave up 4 bases and J gave up 2 bases, with 21 bases separating them. The CDR3 is made up of 19 amino acids. This CDR3 reads CASSWDFPGPKTGANVLTF. The DNA of the CDR3 is TGTGCCAGCAGTTGGGACTTCCCAGGGCCAAAGACTGGGGCCAACGTCCTGACTTTC.

This clonotype was seen a few times. The chain joins TRBV2 to TRBJ1-2, with a weak D call TRBD1 (6 bases). Per the germline V gene, CDR1 is SNHLY and CDR2 is FYNNEI. The CDR3 runs 13 residues. V was trimmed by 7 bases and J by 4 bases, leaving 13 bases between them. The CDR3 bases are TGTGCCAGCATGACGGGGGGGGCCTATGGCTACACCTTC. Residues: CASMTGGAYGYTF.

Worth noting for this clonotype: A much larger clone differs from this one at a single base, so this may be a read error. The genes are TRBV7-8 and TRBJ2-7; possibly TRBD1 for D (6 bases). Trimming took off 5 bases at V and 8 bases at J, with 13 bases between the two ends. There are 12 residues in the CDR3. Germline V CDR1 and CDR2: SGHVS, FQNEAQ. The CDR3: CASSDPWDKQYF. The CDR3 region has the DNA TGTGCCAGCAGCGATCCTTGGGACAAGCAGTACTTC. The whole variable domain, filled in from reference TRBV7-8 and TRBJ2-7, reads GAGVSQSPRYKVAKRGQDVALRCDPISGHVSLFWYQQALGQGPEFLTYFQNEAQLDKSGLPSDRFFAERPEGSVSTLKIQRTQQEDSAVYLCASSDPWDKQYFGPGTRLTVT.

This clonotype was counted a few times. A read error may be the cause here, since a much bigger clone is one base away. V usage is TRBV29-1 and J usage is TRBJ1-1, with D possibly TRBD1 on 5 matching bases. Germline lookup yields CDR1 SQVTM and CDR2 ANQGSEA. CDR3 size: 12 residues. This chain's CDR3 is CSVERQNAEAFF. The CDR3 nucleotides read TGCAGCGTTGAGAGACAGAACGCTGAAGCTTTCTTT. Full variable domain (remainder filled in from reference TRBV29-1 and TRBJ1-1): SAVISQKPSRDICQRGTSLTIQCQVDSQVTMMFWYRQQPGQSLTLIATANQGSEATYESGFVIDKFPISRPNLTFSTLTVSNMSPEDSSIYLCSVERQNAEAFFGQGTRLTVV.

About this clonotype: This may be a read error: a much more frequent sequence differs by one nucleotide. The chain combines TRBV7-9 with TRBJ2-5; 9 nucleotides line up with TRBD2. This CDR3 has 14 residues. The germline CDR1 and CDR2 sequences are SEHNR and FQNEAQ (reference sequence). The DNA for the CDR3 is TGTGCCAGCAGCGTAAGCGGGAGGCAAGAGGCCCAGTACTTC. Its protein is CASSVSGRQEAQYF.

This clonotype was recorded at least ten times. This chain links TRBV6-1 with TRBJ1-5; 10 bases fit TRBD1. Germline-derived CDR1 and CDR2 are MNHNS and SASEGT. This CDR3 has 11 residues. The ends lost 3 bases at V and 15 bases at J; junction bases unmatched: 2. The CDR3 reads CASSEGQGMHF. DNA for the CDR3: TGTGCCAGCAGTGAGGGACAGGGGATGCATTTT.

A note on this clonotype: One junction end disagrees with the germline gene, perhaps due to a read error. The CDR3: CASSYSLARTDTQYF. Here the CDR3 DNA reads TGTGCCAGTAGTTACTCGTTAGCTCGAACAGATACGCAGTATTTT. This chain connects TRBV6-2 or TRBV6-3 to TRBJ2-3; unclear D gene. CDR1 is MNHEY and CDR2 is SVGEGT in the germline V gene. The CDR3 loop spans 15 amino acids.

The V gene is TRBV9, the J gene TRBJ2-1; D is unresolved. Germline V gene data show CDR1 as SGDLS and CDR2 as YYNGEE. The CDR3 is 12 residues long. The V end lost 3 bases, the J end lost 6 bases, and 7 bases lay between the germline ends. The CDR3 DNA reads TGTGCCAGCAGCGCAGCAAGCAATGAGCAGTTCTTC. It is translated as CASSAASNEQFF.